The 31 T cell receptor beta chains listed next were all sequenced from one sample in a study of T cells in Graves' hyperthyroidism and ophthalmopathy. Researchers amplified the TCR beta CDR3 regions from RNA transcripts. HTBI primers were used for first-round RT-PCR of the TCR CDR3. Each CDR3 protein gets one entry after TCRdb re-called the multiplex PCR reads with MiXCR. The sample has 250,000 to 300,000 distinct CDR3 sequences, about an eighth seen once. The sample consisted of blood. Source of these receptors: a woman aged 25 to 39 with Graves' hyperthyroidism that later progressed to Graves' ophthalmopathy.

This clonotype was seen ten or more times. This chain connects TRBV6-1 to TRBJ2-3, with 10 bases matching TRBD2. Germline CDR1 is MNHNS and CDR2 is SASEGT. The ends lost 5 bases at V and 5 bases at J; junction bases unmatched: 10. This CDR3 contains 16 residues. CDR3 amino acids: CASSSGLAGAIDTQYF. The CDR3 region has the DNA TGTGCCAGCAGTTCCGGCCTAGCGGGAGCTATAGATACGCAGTATTTT.

In this sample, this clonotype turned up many times. For the CDR3, the DNA is TGCAGTGCCTCGTCCCGGGACACTCAGCCCCAGCATTTT. This encodes CSASSRDTQPQHF. The gene calls are TRBV20-1 and TRBJ1-5; D might be TRBD1 (6 bases). Trimming took off 6 bases at V and 6 bases at J, with 15 bases between the two ends. The CDR3 contains 13 residues. Germline loops: CDR1 DFQATT, CDR2 SNEGSKA (reference sequence).

This clonotype has at least ten counts. The chain has TRBV30 and TRBJ2-6; no clear D gene. V was cut by 0 bases and J by 0 bases, with 6 bases left in between. Germline lookup yields CDR1 GTSNPN and CDR2 SVGIG (reference sequence). This CDR3 spans 15 amino acids. DNA for the CDR3: TGTGCCTGGAGTGTTAAGTTCTCTGGGGCCAACGTCCTGACTTTC. Translating it yields CAWSVKFSGANVLTF.

At least ten counts were recorded for this clonotype. The chain joins TRBV6-2 or TRBV6-3 to TRBJ2-1; TRBD2 matches at 16 bases. The CDR3 runs 16 residues. In germline, CDR1 is MNHEY, CDR2 SVGEGT. The V and J ends lost 6 bases and 8 bases, in that order; junction bases with no gene match: 7. The CDR3 coding sequence is TGTGCCAGCAGACCCGGGACTAGCGGGAGGGGTCATGAGCAGTTCTTC. Protein sequence: CASRPGTSGRGHEQFF.

This clonotype was observed at least ten times. The chain is built from TRBV5-1 and TRBJ2-2; D might be TRBD1 or TRBD2, each matching 5 bases. This CDR3 spans 15 amino acids. Looked up from germline, CDR1 is SGHRS and CDR2 is YFSETQ. Trimming left V 4 bases short and J 1 base short, with 11 bases between. As DNA, the CDR3 is TGCGCCAGCAGCCGGATTGGGGGGAACACCGGGGAGCTGTTTTTT. Protein product: CASSRIGGNTGELFF.

Note on this clonotype: As the CDR3 is not closed by the conserved phenylalanine or tryptophan, this likely results from a read error. The chain carries TRBV5-1 and TRBJ2-2; TRBD2 matches at 13 bases. V was pared by 4 bases and J by 5 bases, with 5 bases of the junction left unmatched. Per germline, CDR1 SGHRS and CDR2 YFSETQ. CDR3 size: 16 residues. The CDR3 loop is CASSLGLAGVTGELFS. Written as DNA, the CDR3 is TGCGCCAGCAGCCTAGGACTAGCGGGAGTAACCGGGGAGCTGTTTTCT.

This clonotype was observed many times. The chain couples TRBV7-9 to TRBJ2-1; 14 nucleotides match TRBD2. J was trimmed by 6 bases and V by 5 bases; bases with no gene match: 6. CDR1 SEHNR and CDR2 FQNEAQ come from the germline V gene (reference sequence). The CDR3 length is 16 residues. CDR3 sequence: CASSRTSGRNPNEQFF. CDR3 in DNA: TGTGCCAGCAGCCGGACTAGCGGGAGGAATCCCAATGAGCAGTTCTTC.

The table lists this clonotype with many counts. The chain couples TRBV14 to TRBJ1-4, with D maybe TRBD1 (6 bases). With 2 bases removed from V and 8 bases from J, the gap between germline ends came to 15 bases. Germline CDR1 SGHDN, CDR2 FVKESK. This CDR3 has 15 residues. CDR3 DNA: TGTGCCAGCAGCCAAAATGATCACCAGGGGGAAAAACTGTTTTTT. This codes for CASSQNDHQGEKLFF.

This clonotype was seen at least ten times. V gene TRBV10-3 combines with J gene TRBJ1-5; 8 nucleotides align to TRBD1. The CDR3 is 15 residues long. J gave up 0 bases and V 5 bases, and 3 bases lay outside the gene matches. Germline V lookup: CDR1 ENHRY, CDR2 SYGVKD. CDR3 nucleotide sequence: TGTGCCATCAGTACACAGGGGGATAGCAATCAGCCCCAGCATTTT. This sequence encodes CAISTQGDSNQPQHF.

This clonotype was seen repeatedly, ten times or more. This sequence joins TRBV5-1 and TRBJ2-4, with D tentatively TRBD1 or TRBD2 (6 bases each). Germline V gene lookup returns CDR1 SGHRS and CDR2 YFSETQ. V dropped 3 bases and J dropped 5 bases, with 18 bases sitting between them. This CDR3 is built from 16 residues. The CDR3 DNA sequence: TGCGCCAGCAGCTCCGCTCCCGGGGGCGGGCAAAACATTCAGTACTTC. It is translated as CASSSAPGGGQNIQYF.

The chain recombines TRBV2 with TRBJ1-5; TRBD1 matches at 7 bases. V was pared by 3 bases and J by 7 bases, with 9 bases of the junction left unmatched. Germline-derived CDR1 and CDR2 are SNHLY and FYNNEI. This CDR3 has 15 amino acids. The CDR3 DNA reads TGTGCCAGCAGTGATGGGGCAGGGGGTGGACAGCCCCAGCATTTT. The encoded protein is CASSDGAGGGQPQHF.

This clonotype was observed many times. The chain carries TRBV20-1 and TRBJ2-3; no reliable D call. V gave up 6 bases and J gave up 1 base, with 11 bases separating them. Germline CDR1 reads DFQATT; CDR2 reads SNEGSKA (reference sequence). The CDR3 extends over 13 amino acids. CDR3: CSASPHRTDTQYF. In DNA, the CDR3 is TGCAGTGCAAGCCCCCACCGCACAGATACGCAGTATTTT.

Ten or more counts support this clonotype. CDR3 nucleotide sequence: TGCAGTGCTAGATCCAGGGGACAGTTCAACATTCAGTACTTC. It yields the protein CSARSRGQFNIQYF. The J gene is TRBJ2-4, the V gene TRBV20-1; 7 bases agree with TRBD1. The germline CDR1 and CDR2 sequences are DFQATT and SNEGSKA (reference sequence). This CDR3 spans 14 amino acids. V trimming: 2 bases; J trimming: 7 bases; junction bases outside the gene matches: 8.

As to this clonotype: A read error may be the cause here, since a much bigger clone is one base away. The J gene is TRBJ2-2, the V gene TRBV2; possibly TRBD1 for D (5 bases). The CDR3 consists of 14 residues. Germline V gene lookup returns CDR1 SNHLY and CDR2 FYNNEI. CDR3 sequence: CTSDDRKNTGELFF. In DNA, the CDR3 is TGTACCAGCGACGACAGAAAGAACACCGGGGAGCTGTTTTTT.

A few counts support this clonotype. The V and J genes are TRBV10-3 and TRBJ2-5, with a weak D call TRBD1 (6 bases). CDR3 length: 13 residues. The V and J ends lost 6 bases and 4 bases respectively, with 12 bases between them. In germline, CDR1 is ENHRY, CDR2 SYGVKD. CDR3 in DNA: TGTGCCATCAGAAGCTTAGGGGGAGAGACCCAGTACTTC. This codes for CAIRSLGGETQYF.

This clonotype was seen repeatedly, ten times or more. The CDR3 spells CSARVQDSNQPQHF. As DNA, the CDR3 is TGCAGTGCTAGAGTGCAGGATAGCAATCAGCCCCAGCATTTT. The J gene is TRBJ1-5, the V gene TRBV20-1, with no clear D. Germline CDR1 and CDR2: DFQATT and SNEGSKA (reference sequence). V lost 1 base to trimming and J lost 0 bases, with 7 bases between them. This CDR3 is built from 14 residues.

The table lists this clonotype with many counts. The rearrangement links TRBV2 to TRBJ1-5, with 8 bases matching TRBD1. The CDR3 totals 14 residues. The trim removed 6 bases at V and 6 bases at J, leaving 7 bases unmatched. Germline V lookup: CDR1 SNHLY, CDR2 FYNNEI. Here the CDR3 DNA reads TGTGCCAGCAGCAGACCAGACAGGGGTCAGCCCCAGCATTTT. Translated: CASSRPDRGQPQHF.

The chain combines TRBV6-1 with TRBJ1-2; 7 bases are a match to TRBD1. J gave up 0 bases and V 7 bases, and 5 bases lay outside the gene matches. Germline CDR1 reads MNHNS; CDR2 reads SASEGT. The CDR3 runs to 14 residues. The CDR3 protein is CASIRDRTNYGYTF. The CDR3 DNA reads TGTGCCAGCATCCGGGACAGAACTAACTATGGCTACACCTTC.

Many counts were recorded for this clonotype. This chain joins TRBV4-2 and TRBJ1-1; D is undetermined. The CDR3 totals 14 residues. V was clipped by 2 bases and J by 1 base, with 8 bases between them. Germline values: CDR1 LGHNA, CDR2 YNFKEQ. CDR3 loop: CASSQLATNTEAFF. Here the CDR3 DNA reads TGTGCCAGCAGCCAACTAGCAACGAACACTGAAGCTTTCTTT.

This clonotype was counted between two and nine times. This chain uses TRBV6-2 or TRBV6-3 with TRBJ1-2, with D unresolved. The CDR3 consists of 14 residues. Germline values: CDR1 MNHEY, CDR2 SVGEGT. V shed 4 bases and J shed 0 bases, with 9 bases lying between them. CDR3 protein: CASSWSGANYGYTF. The CDR3 region has the DNA TGTGCCAGCAGTTGGTCCGGGGCTAACTATGGCTACACCTTC.

This clonotype showed up many times. The chain carries TRBV7-9 and TRBJ2-1, with D perhaps TRBD2 (5 bases). The CDR3 runs 14 residues. Trimming stripped 5 bases from V and 5 bases from J, with 13 bases between. CDR1 is SEHNR, CDR2 FQNEAQ, per germline (reference sequence). The DNA of the CDR3 is TGTGCCAGCAGCGCACTGACTACGGACAATGAGCAGTTCTTC. Protein product: CASSALTTDNEQFF.

This clonotype was found many times. The chain joins TRBV7-9 to TRBJ2-7, with 8 bases lining up with TRBD2. The CDR3 has 12 residues. Losses at the gene ends were 8 bases for V and 5 bases for J; bases not matched to a gene: 5. Germline-derived CDR1 and CDR2 are SEHNR and FQNEAQ (reference sequence). The CDR3, as DNA: TGTGCCAGCTCCCCGGGAGGGGACGAGCAGTACTTC. This codes for CASSPGGDEQYF.

This clonotype occurred a few times. The gene calls are TRBV4-3 and TRBJ1-4; D gene uncertain. Germline lookup yields CDR1 LGHNA and CDR2 YSLEER. The CDR3 sequence is 16 residues long. V gave up 1 base and J gave up 0 bases, with 9 bases separating them. In DNA form, the CDR3 reads TGCGCCAGCAGCCAAGGATGGCCGGCAACTAATGAAAAACTGTTTTTT. Its translation: CASSQGWPATNEKLFF.

In its sample, this clonotype was seen many times. J is TRBJ1-5 and V is TRBV6-1, with TRBD1 matching over 7 bases. CDR3 length: 14 residues. Germline V CDR1 and CDR2: MNHNS, SASEGT. Trimming cost V 9 bases and J 3 bases; bases outside gene matches: 8. The CDR3 sequence is CASSLDRNNQPQHF. In DNA, the CDR3 is TGTGCCAGTTCTTTGGACAGGAACAATCAGCCCCAGCATTTT.

The chain recombines TRBV19 with TRBJ2-3, with a possible D match to TRBD2 (6 bases). V was pared by 3 bases and J by 5 bases, with 15 bases between. Germline loops: CDR1 LNHDA, CDR2 SQIVND (reference sequence). The CDR3 extends over 15 amino acids. CDR3 sequence (DNA): TGTGCCAGTAGTATGGCGGGAAGAGGGGAAGATACGCAGTATTTT. Its protein product is CASSMAGRGEDTQYF.

The sample holds many counts of this clonotype. This chain links TRBV10-3 with TRBJ2-7; TRBD1 agrees at 9 bases. Germline assignment: CDR1 ENHRY and CDR2 SYGVKD. CDR3 length equals 15 residues. V lost 4 bases and J lost 4; bases outside the gene matches: 8. The CDR3 sequence: CAISGGQGQRYEQYF. In DNA, the CDR3 is TGTGCCATCAGTGGGGGACAGGGCCAAAGGTACGAGCAGTACTTC.

This clonotype turned up a few times. The CDR3, as DNA: TGTGCCAGCAGTAGAGGGAGCGGCGGTACGCAGTATTTT. This codes for CASSRGSGGTQYF. This chain links TRBV6-2 or TRBV6-3 with TRBJ2-3, with TRBD2 as a possible D gene (5 bases). Between the trimmed V and J ends, which lost 5 bases and 8 bases, there was a span of 14 bases. The CDR3 covers 13 residues. Germline V CDR1 and CDR2: MNHEY, SVGEGT.

V usage is TRBV19 and J usage is TRBJ1-5; D is unresolved. The germline CDR1 and CDR2 sequences are LNHDA and SQIVND (reference sequence). The V end lost 0 bases, the J end lost 6 bases, and 12 bases lay between the germline ends. The CDR3 has 15 residues. The chain's CDR3 is CASSIEREPGQPQHF. The CDR3 DNA reads as TGTGCCAGTAGTATAGAAAGAGAACCGGGTCAGCCCCAGCATTTT.

This clonotype was picked up many times. The chain links TRBV7-2 to TRBJ2-2; no clear D. Trimming left V 2 bases short and J 4 bases short, with 11 bases between. CDR3 length: 15 residues. Germline CDR1 is SGHTA and CDR2 is FQGNSA. The CDR3 nucleotides are TGTGCCAGCAGCTTAAAGCCACGGCTCACCGGGGAGCTGTTTTTT. Translation: CASSLKPRLTGELFF.

This clonotype was seen ten or more times. The genes are TRBV28 and TRBJ2-5; TRBD1 or TRBD2 may be the D gene (6 bases each). The CDR3 totals 20 residues. V lost 0 bases and J lost 4, with 27 bases in between. Germline values: CDR1 MDHEN, CDR2 SYDVKM. The CDR3 DNA reads as TGTGCCAGCAGTTTATGCCCCCCGTGTGCCCGGGTCGGGGGCCCAGAGACCCAGTACTTC. This gives the protein CASSLCPPCARVGGPETQYF.

There are many counts of this clonotype. The rearrangement joins TRBV4-1 to TRBJ2-6; D gene uncertain. The CDR3 consists of 15 residues. Germline CDR1 is MGHRA and CDR2 is YSYEKL. Trimming removed 4 bases from V and 2 bases from J, with 9 bases in between. The CDR3, as DNA: TGCGCCAGCAGCCCTCGACAACCTGGGGCCAACGTCCTGACTTTC. Residues: CASSPRQPGANVLTF.